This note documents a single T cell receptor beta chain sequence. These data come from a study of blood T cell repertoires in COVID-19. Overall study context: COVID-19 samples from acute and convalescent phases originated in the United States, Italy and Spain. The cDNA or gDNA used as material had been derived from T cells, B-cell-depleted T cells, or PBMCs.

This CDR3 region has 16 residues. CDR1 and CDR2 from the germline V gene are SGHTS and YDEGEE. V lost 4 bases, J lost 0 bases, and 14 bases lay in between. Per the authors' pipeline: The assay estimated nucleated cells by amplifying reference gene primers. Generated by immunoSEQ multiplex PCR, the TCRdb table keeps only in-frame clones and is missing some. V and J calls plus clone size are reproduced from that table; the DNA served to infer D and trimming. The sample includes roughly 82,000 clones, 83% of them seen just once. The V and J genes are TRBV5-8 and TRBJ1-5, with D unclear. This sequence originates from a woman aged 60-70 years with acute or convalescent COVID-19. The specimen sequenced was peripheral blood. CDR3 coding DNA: TGTGCCAGCAGCCCGGCGGCCGGACTTAGCAATCAGCCCCAGCATTTT. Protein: CASSPAAGLSNQPQHF.